This is a list of T cell receptor beta chains from one sample in a study of blood T cells in healthy people across ages. TCRdb called the 5' RACE reads again in MiXCR, with one record for every CDR3 protein. This sample has some 1.6 million distinct CDR3 sequences, with roughly 30% found just once. Source material: blood. Source of these receptors: a woman aged 25 to 39 in good health. Each CDR3 is given with its conserved first and last residue. A D gene is named only where the DNA matches it firmly. Size is stated for part of the rows, as once, few or many counts, or as a class when the clone is expanded.

>-|TRBV5-1|TRBJ2-3|-
TGCGCCAGCAGTATAAGTTCAGTTACGCAGTATTTT
CASSISSVTQYF
>few|TRBV2|TRBJ1-2|-
TGTGCCAGCAGTGATGGTGGCTACACCTTC
CASSDGGYTF
>-|TRBV10-3|TRBJ2-7|TRBD2
TGTGCCATCAGCCCGGGGCCCCAGACTAGCCCCTACGAGCAGTACTTC
CAISPGPQTSPYEQYF
>few|TRBV5-5|TRBJ1-6|TRBD1
TGTGCCAGCAGCTTGGAACAGGGGGCGCGTTACTCACCCCTCCACTTT
CASSLEQGARYSPLHF
>-|TRBV10-3|TRBJ2-3|TRBD2
TGTGCCATCAAAGGGGGGACTAGCGGCCCCTATACGCAGTATTTT
CAIKGGTSGPYTQYF
>-|TRBV14|TRBJ2-3|-
TGTGCCAGCAGCCAAGAAACAGCTAGGGCAGATACGCAGTATTTT
CASSQETARADTQYF
>few|TRBV27|TRBJ2-1|-
TGTGCCAGCAGTTTATTTCATGCTAGCCCCTACAATGAGCAGTTCTTC
CASSLFHASPYNEQFF
>-|TRBV28|TRBJ2-3|-
TGTGCCAGCAGTTTAACCCTCCGGGATACGCAGTATTTT
CASSLTLRDTQYF
>-|TRBV9|TRBJ2-3|TRBD2
TGTGCCAGCAGCGTAAACACAGCGGTTCGGGGGGTACCAGATACGCAGTATTTT
CASSVNTAVRGVPDTQYF
>-|TRBV2|TRBJ2-7|-
TGTGCCAGCAGAATAACAGGAGAGCAGTACTTC
CASRITGEQYF
>-|TRBV4-1|TRBJ1-4|-
TGCGCCAGCAGCCCAAATGGGCGAACTAATGAAAAACTGTTTTTT
CASSPNGRTNEKLFF
>-|TRBV15|TRBJ1-4|TRBD1
TGTGCCACCAGCAGGAGGACAGGGGGCGACGAAAAACTGTTTTTT
CATSRRTGGDEKLFF
>-|TRBV28|TRBJ2-7|-
TGTGCCAGCAGTCCCGCGGGGACTTCAGCAATCGAGCAGTACTTC
CASSPAGTSAIEQYF
>-|TRBV9|TRBJ2-1|-
TGTGCCAGCAGCCCCACCGGGTTCTTGCAGTTCTTC
CASSPTGFLQFF
>-|TRBV5-1|TRBJ2-7|-
TGCGCCAGCAGCCAGGACGGCGGCCTAGACGAGCAGTACTTC
CASSQDGGLDEQYF
>-|TRBV20-1|TRBJ2-5|-
TGCAGTACCCCAGGGCCTTTTAGGTCGGAGACCCAGTACTTC
CSTPGPFRSETQYF
>-|TRBV27|TRBJ2-7|TRBD1
TGTGCCAGCAGTACCCCGGGACAGGGGGCGGTGGAGCAGTACTTC
CASSTPGQGAVEQYF
>-|TRBV2|TRBJ1-4|TRBD1
TGTGCCAGCAGGGGATTGACAGGGGTCGGGCCAACTAATGAAAAACTGTTTTTT
CASRGLTGVGPTNEKLFF
>few|TRBV5-6|TRBJ2-1|-
TGTGCCAGCAGCCCAGCCACCTTCATGGACAATGAGCAGTTCTTC
CASSPATFMDNEQFF
>once|TRBV9|TRBJ1-2|-
TGTGCCAGCAGCGTAGGAGCAGGGATGGTGTATGGCTACACCTTC
CASSVGAGMVYGYTF
>few|TRBV7-9|TRBJ2-7|TRBD1
TGTGCCAGCAGCCGAGGGGGCTCGAGTTCCTACGAGCAGTACTTC
CASSRGGSSSYEQYF
>-|TRBV7-2|TRBJ2-1|TRBD2
TGTGCCAGCAGCCCTCACCGGGGGGGCATCTACAATGGGCAGTTCTTC
CASSPHRGGIYNGQFF
>few|TRBV7-2|TRBJ2-7|TRBD1
TGTGCCAGCAGCAAGACCGGGACAGGGACCCGGAGCTCCTACGAGCAGTACTTC
CASSKTGTGTRSSYEQYF
>-|TRBV20-1|TRBJ1-5|-
TGCAGTGCTAGAGATAGTTCAAAACAGCCCCAGCATTTT
CSARDSSKQPQHF
>-|TRBV27|TRBJ1-5|-
TGTGCCAGCAGTTTAAAGCCGACATCGGTTCAGCCCCAGCATTTT
CASSLKPTSVQPQHF
>-|TRBV29-1|TRBJ1-1|TRBD1
TGCAGCGTCCCTGAGACAGGGTCCACTGAAGCTTTCTTT
CSVPETGSTEAFF
>few|TRBV7-9|TRBJ2-7|-
TGTGCCAGCACCCAGGGGCCAGGGAGGTACGAGCAGTACTTC
CASTQGPGRYEQYF
>few|TRBV20-1|TRBJ1-6|-
TGCAGTGCTAGAGTGACCTATTCACCCCTCCACTTT
CSARVTYSPLHF
>few|TRBV20-1|TRBJ2-3|TRBD2
TGCAGTGCTGTGACTAGCGGGAGGGATTATACGCAGTATTTT
CSAVTSGRDYTQYF
>-|TRBV7-2|TRBJ1-3|-
TGTGCCAGCAGCCCCGCGATCTCTGGAAACACCATATATTTT
CASSPAISGNTIYF
>few|TRBV7-9|TRBJ1-2|TRBD1
TGTGCCAGCAGCTCCACAGGGGTTGTAATCAGCTATGGCTACACCTTC
CASSSTGVVISYGYTF
>-|TRBV20-1|TRBJ2-7|TRBD2
TGCAGTGCTAGTAGTAGAGGCGGGGGTCAAACCTACGAGCAGTACTTC
CSASSRGGGQTYEQYF
>-|TRBV7-8|TRBJ2-3|TRBD2
TGTGCCAGCAGCGGCACACTAGCGGGGGCTAACACAGATACGCAGTATTTT
CASSGTLAGANTDTQYF
>-|TRBV20-1|TRBJ1-2|-
TGCAGTGCTAGCGAGAGGAGTCACCCCTACACCTTC
CSASERSHPYTF
>once|TRBV30|TRBJ2-4|-
TGTGCCTGGAGTCCCCTCCCAGCGGCACACTCTGATGTCATTCAGTACTTC
CAWSPLPAAHSDVIQYF
>once|TRBV18|TRBJ2-1|-
TGTGCCAGCTCACCAGTGTTAGGGGGGGATGAGCAGTTCTTC
CASSPVLGGDEQFF
>-|TRBV28|TRBJ2-7|-
TGTGCCAGCAGCCCATCGAGGACCTACGAGCAGTACTTC
CASSPSRTYEQYF
>-|TRBV18|TRBJ1-5|-
TGTGCCAGCTCACCAGGGGGAATAAATCAGCCCCAGCATTTT
CASSPGGINQPQHF
>few|TRBV20-1|TRBJ2-2|TRBD2
TGCAGTGTTTTTAGCGGGACCGGGGAGCTGTTTTTT
CSVFSGTGELFF
>few|TRBV29-1|TRBJ1-1|-
TGCAGCGGTACAAGGGCCACTGAAGCTTTCTTT
CSGTRATEAFF
>once|TRBV5-6|TRBJ2-3|-
TGTGCCAGCAGCTTGGGACACGCGCGATTCACAGATACGCAGTATTTT
CASSLGHARFTDTQYF
>few|TRBV6-5|TRBJ2-7|-
TGTGCCAGCAGCCCCTCGGACACCTCCTACGAGCAGTACTTC
CASSPSDTSYEQYF
>-|TRBV27|TRBJ2-7|-
TGTGCCAGCAGTCATGGGGGGGGCGCGGACTACGAGCAGTACTTC
CASSHGGGADYEQYF
>-|TRBV25-1|TRBJ1-4|-
TGTGCCAGCAGTGACGCGGTCGGGAACAATGAAAAACTGTTTTTT
CASSDAVGNNEKLFF
>-|TRBV4-1|TRBJ1-4|-
TGCGCCAGCAGCCCGCAACAGATTAATGAAAAACTGTTTTTT
CASSPQQINEKLFF
>-|TRBV6-1|TRBJ2-7|-
TGTGCCAGCAGCCCCAAATGGACGGGGGAGCAGTACTTC
CASSPKWTGEQYF
>many|TRBV12-3/TRBV12-4|TRBJ2-1|TRBD1
TGTGCCAGCAGCTGGGGACAGGCCGTATACAATGAGCAGTTCTTC
CASSWGQAVYNEQFF
>-|TRBV4-1|TRBJ2-1|-
TGCGCCAGCAGCCAAGACCAGCGGAGCAGCTCCTACAATGAGCAGTTCTTC
CASSQDQRSSSYNEQFF
>few|TRBV12-3/TRBV12-4|TRBJ2-1|TRBD1
TGTGCCAGTTGGGGACAGGACCCCTACAATGAGCAGTTCTTC
CASWGQDPYNEQFF
>-|TRBV29-1|TRBJ1-1|-
TGCAGCGTTGGGACAAGGACTTACACTGAAGCTTTCTTT
CSVGTRTYTEAFF
>-|TRBV4-1|TRBJ2-1|TRBD2
TGCGCCAGCAGCCAATCGCGAACTAGCGGGAAGGTTGCGCAGTTCTTC
CASSQSRTSGKVAQFF
>many|TRBV12-3/TRBV12-4|TRBJ2-3|-
TGTGCCAGCAGCCCCCGAGATACGCAGTATTTT
CASSPRDTQYF
>many|TRBV5-1|TRBJ2-1|-
TGTGCCAGCAGTTTGGTGGGGGGTGAGCAGTTCTTC
CASSLVGGEQFF